This T cell receptor beta chain was sequenced during a study of shared clonotypes between healthy human individuals. Terminally differentiated effector memory CD45RA+ cells were excluded from the naive CD8 cells, which were CD45RO-negative and positively selected for CCR7. General study results and limits: Genetic and exposure-history diversity was limited by the small donor number.

This clone was observed a handful of times. The antigen remains undetermined. Repertoires were generated with immunoSEQ multiplex PCR, while TCRdb's copy carries only in-frame clones and drops some. The sample lists some 2 million clones, about 95% seen once, with 1% to 1.5% in the top ten. The germline gives CDR1 SEHNR, CDR2 FQNEAQ (reference sequence). The CDR3 is made up of 15 amino acids. Trimming took off 4 bases at V and 3 bases at J, with 15 bases between the two ends. This chain joins TRBV7-9 and TRBJ1-1, with a weak D call TRBD1 (5 bases). Sequenced sample: naive CD8+ T cells sorted from blood. The source of this sequence is a young man in good health. The CDR3: CASSSAGLGYTEAFF. CDR3 coding DNA: TGTGCCAGCAGCTCAGCAGGGTTGGGGTACACTGAAGCTTTCTTT.